These T cell receptor beta chains were read from a single sample in a study of blood T cell repertoires in COVID-19. Some clones are missing from TCRdb's copy, which holds only in-frame ones; the method was immunoSEQ multiplex PCR. The sample contains about 110,000 clones, approximately 80% of which appear only once. Specimen: peripheral blood. These receptors all come from a man aged 65 to 85 with acute or convalescent COVID-19. The CDR3 runs from the conserved cysteine through the conserved F or W. Each record gives: D gene, J gene, clone size, V gene, CDR3 protein, CDR3 DNA. D genes are given only for firm matches. Size tells how often a clone was seen (once, few, many) or the class of an expanded clone, and some rows leave it out.

D gene: TRBD1
J gene: TRBJ1-1
clone size: NA
V gene: TRBV2
CDR3 protein: CASSETDRGAEAFF
CDR3 DNA: TGTGCCAGCAGTGAAACGGACAGGGGCGCTGAAGCTTTCTTT

D gene: TRBD1
J gene: TRBJ2-1
clone size: NA
V gene: TRBV10-3
CDR3 protein: CATVTGTSNEQFF
CDR3 DNA: TGTGCCACCGTGACAGGGACGAGCAATGAGCAGTTCTTC

D gene: NA
J gene: TRBJ1-1
clone size: NA
V gene: TRBV5-4
CDR3 protein: CASSLGQPNTEAFF
CDR3 DNA: TGTGCCAGCAGCTTGGGACAGCCGAACACTGAAGCTTTCTTT

D gene: TRBD2
J gene: TRBJ2-3
clone size: NA
V gene: TRBV5-8
CDR3 protein: CASSWARTSGTDTQYF
CDR3 DNA: TGTGCCAGCAGCTGGGCCCGGACTAGCGGCACAGATACGCAGTATTTT

D gene: NA
J gene: TRBJ1-6
clone size: few
V gene: TRBV11-2
CDR3 protein: CASSLAGGSQGSPLHF
CDR3 DNA: TGTGCCAGCAGCTTGGCGGGGGGCTCCCAGGGCTCACCCCTCCACTTT

D gene: TRBD1
J gene: TRBJ1-2
clone size: NA
V gene: TRBV5-1
CDR3 protein: CASSRPGTGYGYTF
CDR3 DNA: TGCGCCAGCAGCCGTCCCGGGACAGGGTATGGCTACACCTTC

D gene: TRBD1
J gene: TRBJ1-2
clone size: NA
V gene: TRBV7-8
CDR3 protein: CASSLDRDRSFGYTF
CDR3 DNA: TGTGCCAGCAGCTTAGACCGGGACAGGTCTTTTGGCTACACCTTC

D gene: TRBD1
J gene: TRBJ2-5
clone size: NA
V gene: TRBV11-2
CDR3 protein: CASTNRGRETQYF
CDR3 DNA: TGTGCCAGCACCAACAGGGGAAGAGAGACCCAGTACTTC

D gene: NA
J gene: TRBJ2-5
clone size: NA
V gene: TRBV7-2
CDR3 protein: CASSFTGSQETQYF
CDR3 DNA: TGTGCCAGCAGTTTTACGGGGAGCCAAGAGACCCAGTACTTC

D gene: TRBD2
J gene: TRBJ2-1
clone size: NA
V gene: TRBV5-1
CDR3 protein: CASSAGGDNEQFF
CDR3 DNA: TGCGCCAGCAGCGCGGGGGGAGACAATGAGCAGTTCTTC

D gene: NA
J gene: TRBJ2-7
clone size: NA
V gene: TRBV5-6
CDR3 protein: CASSSRGEQYF
CDR3 DNA: TGTGCCAGCAGCTCCCGGGGGGAGCAGTACTTC

D gene: TRBD1
J gene: TRBJ1-5
clone size: NA
V gene: TRBV19
CDR3 protein: CASRRTGTGGDSNQPQHF
CDR3 DNA: TGTGCCAGTAGAAGGACCGGGACAGGGGGGGATAGCAATCAGCCCCAGCATTTT

D gene: TRBD2
J gene: TRBJ2-3
clone size: NA
V gene: TRBV7-9
CDR3 protein: CASSSSSGSTDTQYF
CDR3 DNA: TGTGCCAGCAGCTCGTCTAGCGGTAGCACAGATACGCAGTATTTT

D gene: TRBD1
J gene: TRBJ1-2
clone size: once
V gene: TRBV7-9
CDR3 protein: CASSKGTEQYGYTF
CDR3 DNA: TGTGCCAGCAGCAAGGGGACAGAGCAGTATGGCTACACCTTC

D gene: TRBD1
J gene: TRBJ1-1
clone size: NA
V gene: TRBV2
CDR3 protein: CASSDETGGLNTEAFF
CDR3 DNA: TGTGCCAGCAGTGATGAGACAGGGGGCCTGAACACTGAAGCTTTCTTT

D gene: TRBD1
J gene: TRBJ1-5
clone size: many
V gene: TRBV19
CDR3 protein: CASRPGQGKGINQPQHF
CDR3 DNA: TGTGCCAGTAGGCCGGGACAGGGGAAGGGTATCAATCAGCCCCAGCATTTT

D gene: NA
J gene: TRBJ1-2
clone size: few
V gene: TRBV18
CDR3 protein: CASSPRQSMNYGYTF
CDR3 DNA: TGTGCCAGCTCACCCCGACAGTCGATGAACTATGGCTACACCTTC

D gene: NA
J gene: TRBJ2-1
clone size: NA
V gene: TRBV5-1
CDR3 protein: CASSLEGASYNEQFF
CDR3 DNA: TGCGCCAGCAGCTTGGAAGGGGCCTCCTACAATGAGCAGTTCTTC

D gene: NA
J gene: TRBJ2-5
clone size: NA
V gene: TRBV19
CDR3 protein: CASSAQGGTETQYF
CDR3 DNA: TGTGCCAGTAGTGCACAGGGAGGGACAGAGACCCAGTACTTC

D gene: TRBD2
J gene: TRBJ2-2
clone size: once
V gene: TRBV5-4
CDR3 protein: CASSWTSFDTGELFF
CDR3 DNA: TGTGCCAGCAGCTGGACTAGTTTTGATACCGGGGAGCTGTTTTTT

D gene: NA
J gene: TRBJ1-3
clone size: NA
V gene: TRBV3-1/TRBV3-2
CDR3 protein: CASSQDRGAGNTIYF
CDR3 DNA: TGTGCCAGCAGCCAAGACAGGGGCGCTGGAAACACCATATATTTT

D gene: TRBD1
J gene: TRBJ2-7
clone size: NA
V gene: TRBV3-1/TRBV3-2
CDR3 protein: CASSPSEGASEQYF
CDR3 DNA: TGTGCCAGCAGCCCAAGTGAGGGGGCCTCCGAGCAGTACTTC

D gene: TRBD1
J gene: TRBJ1-6
clone size: NA
V gene: TRBV6-5
CDR3 protein: CASRMTGENSPLHF
CDR3 DNA: TGTGCCAGCAGAATGACAGGGGAAAATTCACCCCTCCACTTT

D gene: NA
J gene: TRBJ1-2
clone size: NA
V gene: TRBV3-1/TRBV3-2
CDR3 protein: CASSQDLAGADGYTF
CDR3 DNA: TGTGCCAGCAGCCAAGATCTGGCGGGGGCGGATGGCTACACCTTC

D gene: TRBD1
J gene: TRBJ1-2
clone size: NA
V gene: TRBV18
CDR3 protein: CASSPDRAGYTF
CDR3 DNA: TGTGCCAGCTCACCAGACAGGGCGGGCTACACCTTC

D gene: NA
J gene: TRBJ2-1
clone size: NA
V gene: TRBV3-1/TRBV3-2
CDR3 protein: CASSHSQGEERGNEQFF
CDR3 DNA: TGTGCCAGCAGCCACTCCCAAGGAGAAGAGCGTGGCAATGAGCAGTTCTTC

D gene: TRBD1
J gene: TRBJ1-2
clone size: NA
V gene: TRBV10-1
CDR3 protein: CASNNDKTGVGGYTF
CDR3 DNA: TGCGCCAGCAACAACGACAAAACAGGGGTAGGTGGCTACACCTTC

D gene: NA
J gene: TRBJ2-6
clone size: NA
V gene: TRBV7-3
CDR3 protein: CASGAGSSGANVLTF
CDR3 DNA: TGTGCCAGCGGGGCGGGAAGCTCTGGGGCCAACGTCCTGACTTTC